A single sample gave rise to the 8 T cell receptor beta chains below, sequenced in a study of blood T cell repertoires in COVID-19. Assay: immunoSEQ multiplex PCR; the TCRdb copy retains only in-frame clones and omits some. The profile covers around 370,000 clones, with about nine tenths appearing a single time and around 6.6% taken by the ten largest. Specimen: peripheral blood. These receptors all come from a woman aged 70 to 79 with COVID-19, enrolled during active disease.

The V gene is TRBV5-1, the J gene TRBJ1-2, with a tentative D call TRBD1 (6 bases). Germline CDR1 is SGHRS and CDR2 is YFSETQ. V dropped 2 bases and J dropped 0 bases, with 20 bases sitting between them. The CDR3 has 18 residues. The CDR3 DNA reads TGCGCCAGCAGCTTTACGGTGAGGACAGTTAATTCTAACTATGGCTACACCTTC. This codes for CASSFTVRTVNSNYGYTF. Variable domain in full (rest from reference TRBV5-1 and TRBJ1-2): KAGVTQTPRYLIKTRGQQVTLSCSPISGHRSVSWYQQTPGQGLQFLFEYFSETQRNKGNFPGRFSGRQFSNSRSEMNVSTLELGDSALYLCASSFTVRTVNSNYGYTFGSGTRLTVV.

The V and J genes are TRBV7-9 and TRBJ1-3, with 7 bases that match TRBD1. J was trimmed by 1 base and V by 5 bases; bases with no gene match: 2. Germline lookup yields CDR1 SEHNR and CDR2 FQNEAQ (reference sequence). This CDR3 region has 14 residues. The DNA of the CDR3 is TGTGCCAGCAGCCAGACAGGGTCTGGAAACACCATATATTTT. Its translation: CASSQTGSGNTIYF.

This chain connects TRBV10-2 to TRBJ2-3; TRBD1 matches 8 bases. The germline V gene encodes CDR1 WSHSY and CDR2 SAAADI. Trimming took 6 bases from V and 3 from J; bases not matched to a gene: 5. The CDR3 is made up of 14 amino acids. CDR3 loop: CASRKDRVTDTQYF. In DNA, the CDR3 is TGCGCCAGCAGGAAGGACAGGGTTACAGATACGCAGTATTTT.

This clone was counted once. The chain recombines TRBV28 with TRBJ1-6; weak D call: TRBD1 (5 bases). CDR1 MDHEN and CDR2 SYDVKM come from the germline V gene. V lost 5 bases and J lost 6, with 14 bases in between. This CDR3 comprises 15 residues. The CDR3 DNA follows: TGTGCCAGCAGTCCTCCGGGGGGGATTAATTCACCCCTCCACTTT. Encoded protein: CASSPPGGINSPLHF. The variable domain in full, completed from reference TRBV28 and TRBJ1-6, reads DVKVTQSSRYLVKRTGEKVFLECVQDMDHENMFWYRQDPGLGLRLIYFSYDVKMKEKGDIPEGYSVSREKKERFSLILESASTNQTSMYLCASSPPGGINSPLHFGNGTRLTVT.

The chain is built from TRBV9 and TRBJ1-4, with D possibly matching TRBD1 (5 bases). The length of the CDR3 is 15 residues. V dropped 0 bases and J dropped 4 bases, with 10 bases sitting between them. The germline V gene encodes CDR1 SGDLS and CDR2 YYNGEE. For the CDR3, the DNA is TGTGCCAGCAGCGTAGGGTCAGGGTTTAATGAAAAACTGTTTTTT. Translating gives CASSVGSGFNEKLFF.

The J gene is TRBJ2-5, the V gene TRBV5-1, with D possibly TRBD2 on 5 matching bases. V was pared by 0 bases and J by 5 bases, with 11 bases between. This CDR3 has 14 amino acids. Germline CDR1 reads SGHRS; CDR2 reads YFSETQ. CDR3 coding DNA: TGCGCCAGCAGCTTGGGACTATCCTCGGAGACCCAGTACTTC. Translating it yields CASSLGLSSETQYF.

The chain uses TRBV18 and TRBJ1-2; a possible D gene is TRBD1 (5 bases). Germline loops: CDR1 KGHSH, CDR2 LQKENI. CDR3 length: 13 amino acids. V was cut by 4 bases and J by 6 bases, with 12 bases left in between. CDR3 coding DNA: TGTGCCAGCTCACGGTGGGGCGAGGATGGCTACACCTTC. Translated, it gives CASSRWGEDGYTF.

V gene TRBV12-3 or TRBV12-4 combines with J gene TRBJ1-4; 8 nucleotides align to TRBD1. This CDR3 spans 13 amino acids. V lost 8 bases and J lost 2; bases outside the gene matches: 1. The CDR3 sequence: CASSGGTNEKLFF. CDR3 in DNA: TGTGCCAGCTCAGGGGGCACTAATGAAAAACTGTTTTTT.